The T cell receptor (beta chain) described here comes from a study of CD8 T cells in Susac syndrome. Across the whole study: Intravenous immunoglobulin alone or corticosteroids were being given to patients with Susac syndrome at blood draw, unless they were therapy-naive. Notes on the study in general: An acknowledgment was made by the study that its TCR sequencing and HLA analysis involved relatively few individuals.

In regard to this clonotype: Its target is unknown.

RNA totalling 0.5 to 1 ug underwent reverse transcription with random hexamers. Multiplex immunoSEQ PCR targeted 54 Vbeta and 13 Jbeta TCR beta segments. TCRdb independently ran MiXCR on the immunoSEQ multiplex PCR reads; one entry per CDR3 protein. The sample consists of under 200,000 distinct CDR3 sequences, around nine tenths of them appearing once. Source material: CD4+ T cells from PBMCs. The receptor was isolated from a human donor with Susac syndrome.

CDR3 in amino acids: CSVEQAYEQYF. The CDR3 region has the DNA TGCAGCGTTGAACAGGCCTACGAGCAGTACTTC. J is TRBJ2-7 and V is TRBV29-1; D ambiguous. Trimming took 2 bases from V and 2 from J, leaving 4 bases between them. The germline V gene has CDR1 SQVTM and CDR2 ANQGSEA. The CDR3 has 11 residues.